This entry is about one T cell receptor (beta chain). The data derive from a study of T cells in Graves' hyperthyroidism and ophthalmopathy. Amplified regions were TCR beta CDR3 sequences from RNA transcripts. Carried out on the TCR CDR3, a first-round RT-PCR used the HTBI primer set. TCRdb analysed the multiplex PCR reads with MiXCR anew, one entry per CDR3 protein. Here the sample spans around 450,000 distinct CDR3 sequences, about 13% being singletons. V lost 7 bases to trimming and J lost 5 bases, with 14 bases between them. This CDR3 is built from 13 residues. From germline, CDR1 is MNHEY and CDR2 SMNVEV (reference sequence). Uncontrolled infection, other autoimmune disease, pregnancy or lactation disqualified patients from enrolment. Thyroid ultrasound, orbital computed tomography, clinical symptoms, and serum thyroxine and TRAb underpinned diagnoses.

This sequence was found in a young woman with Graves' hyperthyroidism. V is TRBV27 and J is TRBJ1-1; tentatively, D is TRBD1 (5 bases). Sequences were obtained from blood. CDR3 amino acids: CASIRGGETEAFF. CDR3 sequence (DNA): TGTGCCAGCATTCGCGGGGGGGAAACTGAAGCTTTCTTT.